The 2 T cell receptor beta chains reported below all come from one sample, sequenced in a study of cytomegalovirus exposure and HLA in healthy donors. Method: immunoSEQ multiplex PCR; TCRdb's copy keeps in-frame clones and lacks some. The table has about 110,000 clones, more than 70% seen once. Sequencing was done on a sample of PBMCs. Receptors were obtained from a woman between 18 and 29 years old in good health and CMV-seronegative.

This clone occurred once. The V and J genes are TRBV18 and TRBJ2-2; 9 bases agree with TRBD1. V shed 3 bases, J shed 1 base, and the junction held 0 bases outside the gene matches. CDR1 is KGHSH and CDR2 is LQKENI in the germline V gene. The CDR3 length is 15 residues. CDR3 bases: TGTGCCAGCTCACCGGACAGGGGGAACACCGGGGAGCTGTTTTTT. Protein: CASSPDRGNTGELFF.

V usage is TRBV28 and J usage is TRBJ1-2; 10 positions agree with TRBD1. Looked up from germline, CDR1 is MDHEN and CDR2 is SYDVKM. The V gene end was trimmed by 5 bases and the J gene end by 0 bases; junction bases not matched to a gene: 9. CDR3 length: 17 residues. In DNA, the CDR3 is TGTGCCAGCAGTCCGCGAAAGACAGGGGGCGCTAACTATGGCTACACCTTC. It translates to CASSPRKTGGANYGYTF.